The sequence of this T cell receptor beta chain was determined in a study of chemoradiotherapy in HPV16-positive cancers. V shed 3 bases and J shed 4 bases, with 15 bases lying between them. CDR1 and CDR2 from the germline V gene are MRHNA and SNTAGT. This CDR3 comprises 15 residues. Repertoires were generated with immunoSEQ multiplex PCR, while TCRdb's copy carries only in-frame clones and drops some. There are 29,000 or so clones in the sample; about 93% occur only once, and roughly 18% lies in the top ten. The clonotype was recovered from a human donor with HPV-associated anogenital cancer. The input for sequencing was blood, taken from a patient who underwent chemoradiotherapy. The rearrangement links TRBV6-4 to TRBJ1-2, with TRBD1 as a possible D gene (6 bases). The CDR3 DNA follows: TGTGCCAGCAGTGAAAACATGGGGGCGGCCTATGGCTACACCTTC. Its protein product is CASSENMGAAYGYTF.